This entry lists 26 T cell receptor beta chains sequenced from one sample in a study of T-cell reconstitution after alpha-beta-depleted transplantation in children. Library preparation (for TCRbeta) was performed with unique molecular identifiers. From the PCR reads, TCRdb called clonotypes with MiXCR, one entry per CDR3 protein. The sample records about 290,000 distinct CDR3 sequences, about 9.4% being singletons. This sample comprised PBMCs, obtained before TCRalphabeta/CD19-depleted stem cell transplant. These receptors were collected from a boy younger than two with acute myeloid leukemia, due to receive a stem cell transplant.

This clonotype occurred a few times. The chain combines TRBV11-1 with TRBJ2-7; possible D gene TRBD1, 6 bases. Germline-derived CDR1 and CDR2 are SGHAT and FQDESV (reference sequence). The CDR3 is made up of 14 amino acids. V was pared by 4 bases and J by 1 base, with 11 bases between. The CDR3 DNA follows: TGTGCCAGCAGCTCCATCAGGGGATCCTACGAGCAGTACTTC. It codes for CASSSIRGSYEQYF.

A remark on this clonotype: Mismatch with germline at one junction end may stem from a read error. The J gene is TRBJ1-3, the V gene TRBV27; D is perhaps TRBD1 (5 bases). The CDR3 is made up of 15 amino acids. Germline V gene lookup returns CDR1 MNHEY and CDR2 SMNVEV (reference sequence). The CDR3 here is CARHADSSSANTIYF. CDR3 sequence (DNA): TGTGCCAGACACGCCGACAGCAGCTCTGCAAACACCATATATTTT.

In this sample, this clonotype turned up many times. This sequence joins TRBV20-1 and TRBJ1-1, with D unclear. Germline CDR1 is DFQATT and CDR2 is SNEGSKA (reference sequence). The CDR3 runs 13 residues. V was trimmed by 3 bases and J by 1 base, leaving 9 bases between them. CDR3 sequence reads: CSASNQRNTEAFF. DNA of the CDR3: TGCAGTGCTAGTAATCAGAGGAACACTGAAGCTTTCTTT.

This clonotype was picked up many times. The chain joins TRBV9 to TRBJ1-2; 8 bases line up with TRBD1. The J segment lost 3 bases and the V segment lost 3 bases, leaving 10 bases of the junction unmatched. Looked up from germline, CDR1 is SGDLS and CDR2 is YYNGEE. This CDR3 region has 16 residues. The CDR3: CASSGTRTGSYYGYTF. The CDR3 DNA is TGTGCCAGCAGCGGTACCCGGACAGGGAGCTACTATGGCTACACCTTC.

V and J are TRBV7-3 and TRBJ2-1, with TRBD2 matching over 10 bases. Per the germline V gene, CDR1 is SGHTA and CDR2 is FQGTGA. This CDR3 has 16 residues. J gave up 7 bases and V 3 bases, and 9 bases lay outside the gene matches. The CDR3 DNA reads as TGTGCCAGCAGCTTCCGAAGCGGGAGGGCCGTGAATGAGCAGTTCTTC. Encoded protein: CASSFRSGRAVNEQFF.

This clonotype was found once. A much more abundant neighbour one base away suggests this may be a read error. V and J are TRBV10-3 and TRBJ2-5; perhaps TRBD2 as D (6 bases). In germline, CDR1 is ENHRY, CDR2 SYGVKD. Trimming took 2 bases from V and 4 from J, leaving 8 bases between them. The CDR3 is 13 amino acids. CDR3 sequence reads: CAISEAAGETQYF. CDR3 nucleotides: TGTGCCATCAGTGAGGCAGCGGGAGAGACCCAGTACTTC.

This clonotype was observed at least ten times. This sequence joins TRBV5-1 and TRBJ1-2; a weak D match, TRBD1 (6 bases). CDR3 length equals 14 residues. Trimming shortened V by 4 bases and J by 0 bases, and 10 bases separated the two germline ends. Germline V gene sequence: CDR1 SGHRS, CDR2 YFSETQ. CDR3 sequence reads: CASSPDSSNYGYTF. The DNA for the CDR3 is TGCGCCAGCAGCCCGGACAGTTCTAACTATGGCTACACCTTC.

This clonotype was detected many times. This sequence joins TRBV6-1 and TRBJ2-2; 7 nucleotides agree with TRBD2. The CDR3 loop spans 14 amino acids. CDR1 and CDR2 (germline): MNHNS, SASEGT. V shed 8 bases, J shed 0 bases, and the junction held 3 bases outside the gene matches. The CDR3 DNA reads as TGTGCCAGCTCGGGAGGCTCGAACACCGGGGAGCTGTTTTTT. This gives the protein CASSGGSNTGELFF.

Ten or more counts support this clonotype. CDR3 sequence reads: CASRLAGLPYNEQFF. DNA of the CDR3: TGTGCCAGCAGGCTAGCGGGCCTACCCTACAATGAGCAGTTCTTC. The chain has TRBV7-2 and TRBJ2-1; 8 nucleotides line up with TRBD2. CDR1 is SGHTA, CDR2 FQGNSA, per germline. The CDR3 has 15 amino acids. The V segment lost 6 bases and the J segment 2 bases; nucleotides outside the gene matches: 6.

CDR3: CASRYYRGKDRYEQYF. In nucleotides, the CDR3 is TGTGCCAGTAGATACTACAGGGGGAAGGATCGCTACGAGCAGTACTTC. V and J are TRBV19 and TRBJ2-7, with TRBD1 matching 8 bases. V lost 6 bases and J lost 3; bases outside the gene matches: 13. Germline V gives CDR1 LNHDA, CDR2 SQIVND (reference sequence). This CDR3 comprises 16 residues. Full variable domain (rest looked up from reference TRBV19 and TRBJ2-7): DGGITQSPKYLFRKEGQNVTLSCEQNLNHDAMYWYRQDPGQGLRLIYYSQIVNDFQKGDIAEGYSVSREKKESFPLTVTSAQKNPTAFYLCASRYYRGKDRYEQYFGPGTRLTVT.

This clonotype was counted many times. This rearrangement joins TRBV12-3 or TRBV12-4 to TRBJ1-2, with unresolved D. The CDR3 covers 14 residues. V lost 1 base, J lost 1 base, and 7 bases lay in between. DNA of the CDR3: TGTGCCAGCAGTTTAGATCCGGTTAACTATGGCTACACCTTC. Its protein product is CASSLDPVNYGYTF.

This clonotype was detected many times. V is TRBV12-3 or TRBV12-4 and J is TRBJ2-3; unclear D gene. This CDR3 comprises 14 residues. Trimming left V 6 bases short and J 2 bases short, with 12 bases between. In DNA form, the CDR3 reads TGTGCCAGCAGCCCAAAAGGGCCCACAGATACGCAGTATTTT. Amino acids: CASSPKGPTDTQYF.

This clonotype was seen only once. The V gene is TRBV7-2, the J gene TRBJ2-7; 10 bases fit TRBD2. The CDR3 extends over 18 amino acids. The germline gives CDR1 SGHTA, CDR2 FQGNSA. J lost 3 bases, V lost 0 bases, and 11 bases had no gene match. CDR3 nucleotide sequence: TGTGCCAGCAGCTTAGCTTACATGGGGACTAGCGCATACTACGAGCAGTACTTC. Translating it yields CASSLAYMGTSAYYEQYF. The whole variable domain, remainder taken from reference TRBV7-2 and TRBJ2-7, is GAGVSQSPSNKVTEKGKDVELRCDPISGHTALYWYRQSLGQGLEFLIYFQGNSAPDKSGLPSDRFSAERTGGSVSTLTIQRTQQEDSAVYLCASSLAYMGTSAYYEQYFGPGTRLTVT.

At least ten counts were recorded for this clonotype. The chain's CDR3 is CASSLERFNEQFF. The CDR3, as DNA: TGCGCCAGCAGCTTGGAGCGGTTTAATGAGCAGTTCTTC. The chain joins TRBV5-1 to TRBJ2-1; D is perhaps TRBD2 (5 bases). From germline, CDR1 is SGHRS and CDR2 YFSETQ. The V and J ends lost 0 bases and 7 bases respectively, with 8 bases between them. The CDR3 totals 13 residues.

This clonotype was picked up a small number of times. This chain joins TRBV25-1 and TRBJ2-7, with D tentatively TRBD1 or TRBD2 (5 bases each). The CDR3 consists of 15 residues. The germline V gene encodes CDR1 MGHDK and CDR2 SYGVNS. The V end was cut by 6 bases, the J end by 7 bases, with 22 bases between. In DNA form, the CDR3 reads TGTGCCAGCAGCGACCCCGGGACGTGGTTGGGGGAGCAGTACTTC. Translating it yields CASSDPGTWLGEQYF.

The genes are TRBV2 and TRBJ1-1, with 8 positions matching TRBD1. The CDR3 spans 14 residues. V was pared by 7 bases and J by 0 bases, with 4 bases of the junction left unmatched. The germline V gene has CDR1 SNHLY and CDR2 FYNNEI. DNA of the CDR3: TGTGCCAGCACCGGGACAGGAATGAACACTGAAGCTTTCTTT. Residues: CASTGTGMNTEAFF.

The chain links TRBV3-1 to TRBJ2-1; D may be TRBD1 (6 bases). V was shortened by 3 bases and J by 8 bases, with 14 bases between the two germline ends. The CDR3 loop spans 14 amino acids. Germline values: CDR1 LGHDT, CDR2 YNNKEL (reference sequence). CDR3 sequence (DNA): TGTGCCAGCAGCCAGTTACAGGGTTCGGATGAGCAGTTCTTC. Translated: CASSQLQGSDEQFF.

This clonotype has only a few counts. This chain connects TRBV7-2 to TRBJ1-6; possible D gene TRBD1, 6 bases. The CDR3 sequence is 14 residues long. The germline V and J ends were trimmed by 5 bases and 10 bases, with 15 bases remaining between them. From germline, CDR1 is SGHTA and CDR2 FQGNSA. CDR3 in amino acids: CASSQAQGKSPLHF. CDR3 in DNA: TGTGCCAGCAGCCAAGCCCAGGGGAAGTCACCCCTCCACTTT. The full variable domain, with the rest looked up from reference TRBV7-2 and TRBJ1-6, is GAGVSQSPSNKVTEKGKDVELRCDPISGHTALYWYRQSLGQGLEFLIYFQGNSAPDKSGLPSDRFSAERTGGSVSTLTIQRTQQEDSAVYLCASSQAQGKSPLHFGNGTRLTVT.

This clonotype appeared a few times. The chain recombines TRBV6-4 with TRBJ2-5; TRBD2 matches 9 bases. Trimming removed 0 bases from V and 5 bases from J; junction bases left unmatched: 13. CDR3 length equals 18 residues. Germline values: CDR1 MRHNA, CDR2 SNTAGT. The chain's CDR3 is CASSDSTSPGLAIETQYF. In DNA, the CDR3 is TGTGCCAGCAGTGACTCCACCTCACCGGGACTAGCTATCGAGACCCAGTACTTC.

This clonotype was counted at least ten times. This rearrangement joins TRBV5-6 to TRBJ1-5, with 9 bases lining up with TRBD1. Trimming took 6 bases from V and 1 from J; bases not matched to a gene: 11. CDR1 is SGHDT and CDR2 is YYEEEE in the germline V gene. The CDR3 length is 17 residues. The CDR3: CASIFRDRAMSNQPQHF. The CDR3 nucleotides read TGTGCCAGCATCTTTCGGGACAGGGCGATGAGCAATCAGCCCCAGCATTTT.

The sample holds many counts of this clonotype. This rearrangement joins TRBV7-3 to TRBJ1-6, with 11 bases matching TRBD1. The CDR3 length is 15 residues. Looked up from germline, CDR1 is SGHTA and CDR2 is FQGTGA. The V gene end was trimmed by 5 bases and the J gene end by 7 bases; junction bases not matched to a gene: 4. For the CDR3, the DNA is TGTGCCAGCAGCATCGGGACAGGGGGAAATTCACCCCTCCACTTT. Its protein is CASSIGTGGNSPLHF.

This clonotype was counted ten times or more. The rearrangement uses TRBV12-3 or TRBV12-4 and TRBJ2-1; 12 nucleotides match TRBD2. With 8 bases clipped from V and 4 bases from J, the junction kept 9 bases outside the gene matches. This CDR3 comprises 16 residues. The DNA of the CDR3 is TGTGCCAGCGGGTGGACAGGGACTAGCGGGTACAATGAGCAGTTCTTC. This gives the protein CASGWTGTSGYNEQFF.

The chain links TRBV7-2 to TRBJ2-2; D unclear. The CDR3 runs to 14 residues. The ends were cut back, 1 base at V and 2 bases at J, with 5 bases in the middle. Looked up from germline, CDR1 is SGHTA and CDR2 is FQGNSA. In DNA form, the CDR3 reads TGTGCCAGCAGCTTAGGAAAAAACACCGGGGAGCTGTTTTTT. Protein: CASSLGKNTGELFF.

This clonotype has ten or more counts. The V and J genes are TRBV7-9 and TRBJ1-1, with D maybe TRBD1 (6 bases). CDR1 and CDR2 (germline): SEHNR, FQNEAQ (reference sequence). V was clipped by 3 bases and J by 1 base, with 15 bases between them. This CDR3 has 16 amino acids. The CDR3 nucleotides read TGTGCCAGCAGCTTGGTCCGGGGGCAGGGGAACACTGAAGCTTTCTTT. Amino acid sequence: CASSLVRGQGNTEAFF.

In this sample, this clonotype turned up many times. The chain carries TRBV28 and TRBJ2-2; D may correspond to TRBD1 or TRBD2 (5 bases each). With 1 base removed from V and 0 bases from J, the gap between germline ends came to 6 bases. The length of the CDR3 is 15 residues. Germline lookup yields CDR1 MDHEN and CDR2 SYDVKM. CDR3 sequence (DNA): TGTGCCAGCAGTTTATTGGGGGCGAACACCGGGGAGCTGTTTTTT. This codes for CASSLLGANTGELFF.

This clonotype was counted between two and nine times. This chain connects TRBV4-3 to TRBJ2-3; 10 bases are shared with TRBD2. In germline, CDR1 is LGHNA, CDR2 YSLEER. V lost 1 base and J lost 5; bases outside the gene matches: 3. The CDR3 sequence is 15 residues long. In nucleotides, the CDR3 is TGCGCCAGCAGCCAAGGGCTAGCGGGAGAAGATACGCAGTATTTT. Translating it yields CASSQGLAGEDTQYF.